What follows is one TCR beta chain and its context. The antigen is undetermined. With a J-beta primer mix and a sample-barcoded 5' primer, a second PCR ran about 7 to 12 cycles. Each cDNA was tagged by a template-switch adaptor containing 12 random nucleotides. TCRdb processed the 5' RACE reads anew with MiXCR; each CDR3 protein has one entry. The data hold some 1,800,000 distinct CDR3 sequences, with approximately 40% observed a single time. The data were taken from a study of blood T cells in healthy people across ages. General study points: There was a strong correlation between TCR beta diversity and naive T cell percentage. Estimates of total diversity, which came from one million sequenced T cells, were considered to be underestimates.

Trimming shortened V by 5 bases and J by 4 bases, and 13 bases separated the two germline ends. The CDR3 is 14 residues long. The germline gives CDR1 MDHEN, CDR2 SYDVKM. The chain links TRBV28 to TRBJ2-3, with D perhaps matching TRBD1 or TRBD2 (5 bases each). The TCR sequence derives from a human donor in good health. Sequenced sample: blood. The CDR3 is CASSLAQVSDTQYF. As DNA, the CDR3 is TGTGCCAGCAGTCTAGCACAGGTTTCAGATACGCAGTATTTT.